These 13 T cell receptor beta chains share one sample of origin, sequenced in a study of T cell responses to AZD1222 COVID-19 vaccine. TCRdb keeps only in-frame clones here, not all; method: immunoSEQ multiplex PCR. The sample lists roughly 120,000 clones, 91% seen once, with roughly 6.9% in the top ten. The source material was peripheral blood, sampled on day 0 of AZD1222 vaccination. Receptor source: an adult in good health.

CDR3 coding DNA: TGCAGCGTTACGGGGGAGGGCCTATACGAGCAGTACTTC. It encodes CSVTGEGLYEQYF. The chain carries TRBV29-1 and TRBJ2-7; TRBD2 matches 7 bases. CDR3 length: 13 amino acids. Germline V lookup: CDR1 SQVTM, CDR2 ANQGSEA. After removal of 5 bases from V and 4 bases from J, the junction contained 8 bases not matched to a gene.

V and J are TRBV2 and TRBJ2-7; 7 positions match TRBD2. This CDR3 contains 13 residues. CDR1 SNHLY and CDR2 FYNNEI come from the germline V gene. The ends lost 9 bases at V and 7 bases at J; junction bases unmatched: 12. This CDR3 reads CASFGAGDREQYF. The CDR3 coding sequence is TGTGCCAGTTTTGGGGCGGGGGATCGTGAGCAGTACTTC.

The rearrangement links TRBV27 to TRBJ1-5; no definite D call. This CDR3 spans 15 amino acids. Trimming cost V 3 bases and J 2 bases, with 11 bases left between them. The germline V gene encodes CDR1 MNHEY and CDR2 SMNVEV (reference sequence). The CDR3 sequence: CASSFEGYGNQPQHF. Here the CDR3 DNA reads TGTGCCAGCAGTTTCGAAGGGTACGGCAATCAGCCCCAGCATTTT.

The genes are TRBV27 and TRBJ2-5; D gene uncertain. V was pared by 0 bases and J by 5 bases, with 10 bases between. The CDR3 extends over 14 amino acids. Looked up from germline, CDR1 is MNHEY and CDR2 is SMNVEV (reference sequence). CDR3 sequence (DNA): TGTGCCAGCAGTTTATCGGGTAGCTTGGAGACCCAGTACTTC. Encoded protein: CASSLSGSLETQYF.

DNA for the CDR3: TGTGCCAGCGGCGACAGGGGTAATGAAAAACTGTTTTTT. This sequence encodes CASGDRGNEKLFF. The V call is TRBV12-3 or TRBV12-4, the J call TRBJ1-4, with 8 bases lining up with TRBD1. The CDR3 loop spans 13 amino acids. Losses at the gene ends were 8 bases for V and 4 bases for J; bases not matched to a gene: 3.

This chain links TRBV3-1 (or the pseudogene TRBV3-2) with TRBJ1-1; TRBD1 is a possible D gene (5 bases). The germline V gene has CDR1 LGHDT and CDR2 YNNKEL (reference sequence). V gave up 4 bases and J gave up 1 base, with 7 bases separating them. The CDR3 totals 13 residues. The DNA for the CDR3 is TGTGCCAGCAGCCTTCAGGGGAACACTGAAGCTTTCTTT. This translates into CASSLQGNTEAFF.

This chain uses TRBV7-2 with TRBJ2-7, with 8 bases fitting TRBD2. Germline loops: CDR1 SGHTA, CDR2 FQGNSA. V trimming: 3 bases; J trimming: 3 bases; junction bases outside the gene matches: 4. The CDR3 has 14 amino acids. CDR3 amino acids: CASSFQRGFYEQYF. DNA for the CDR3: TGTGCCAGCAGCTTCCAGCGGGGGTTCTACGAGCAGTACTTC.

This chain joins TRBV21-1 and TRBJ1-5; the listed D gene, TRBD1, was not tested against the DNA. TRBV21-1 counts as a pseudogene. The CDR3 loop spans 15 amino acids. The CDR3 reads CASSTDRPPHQPQHF. CDR3 in DNA: TGTGCCAGCAGCACGGACAGGCCTCCCCATCAGCCCCAGCATTTT.

This clone was recorded only once. The chain links TRBV2 to TRBJ2-1, with a possible D match to TRBD2 (5 bases). Germline V lookup: CDR1 SNHLY, CDR2 FYNNEI. V dropped 8 bases and J dropped 0 bases, with 11 bases sitting between them. The CDR3 spans 14 residues. The CDR3, as DNA: TGTGCCAGCCTGAGGGAAAGCTCCTACAATGAGCAGTTCTTC. Protein sequence: CASLRESSYNEQFF.

V usage is TRBV2 and J usage is TRBJ1-4; perhaps TRBD1 as D (6 bases). Germline assignment: CDR1 SNHLY and CDR2 FYNNEI. The CDR3 covers 15 residues. Between the trimmed V and J ends, which lost 1 base and 5 bases, there was a span of 11 bases. The CDR3, as DNA: TGTGCCAGCAGTGAAGGGAAGGGGGGGAATGAAAAACTGTTTTTT. This encodes CASSEGKGGNEKLFF.

The rearrangement links TRBV4-2 to TRBJ2-1; 10 bases are a match to TRBD2. The CDR3 is 16 residues long. The germline V gene has CDR1 LGHNA and CDR2 YNFKEQ. Unmatched junction bases numbered 8, after V lost 1 base and J lost 8 bases. The CDR3 sequence is CASSQGSSGSLDEQFF. The CDR3 DNA reads TGTGCCAGCAGCCAAGGGTCTAGCGGGAGTTTGGATGAGCAGTTCTTC.

This clone was picked up one time. The CDR3 sequence: CASRSLDTQYF. In DNA form, the CDR3 reads TGTGCCAGCAGAAGCCTGGATACGCAGTATTTT. V usage is TRBV3-1 (or the pseudogene TRBV3-2) and J usage is TRBJ2-3; D not resolved. From germline, CDR1 is LGHDT and CDR2 YNNKEL (reference sequence). CDR3 length: 11 amino acids. Deletions cut 6 bases from V and 6 bases from J, with 7 bases between.

The J gene is TRBJ2-7, the V gene TRBV11-2; unclear D gene. CDR3 size: 14 residues. V was shortened by 1 base and J by 0 bases, with 7 bases between the two germline ends. Looked up from germline, CDR1 is SGHAT and CDR2 is FQNNGV. The CDR3 sequence is CASSLALTSYEQYF. For the CDR3, the DNA is TGTGCCAGCAGCTTAGCACTGACCTCCTACGAGCAGTACTTC.